Sequencing of this TCR beta chain was carried out in a study of shared clonotypes between healthy human individuals. Assay used: immunoSEQ multiplex PCR; TCRdb lists only in-frame clones, some missing. The table lists 900,000 to 1,200,000 clones, more than 75% of them singletons. For this clone: No antigen is known for it.

General study points: The study found roughly 5% of naive CD4 clonotypes shared across a handful of donors.

V was clipped by 6 bases and J by 4 bases, with 15 bases between them. The CDR3 spans 14 residues. The germline V gene encodes CDR1 WSHSY and CDR2 SAAADI. The genes are TRBV10-2 and TRBJ1-1; tentative D call: TRBD1 (5 bases). The receptor was derived from a man aged 18 to 30 in good health. Some clones in this sample may be carry-over from other donors' samples. Sequencing was carried out using memory CD4+ T cells from PBMCs. Subset in this sample: CD45RA-negative fraction. The CDR3 sequence: CASRAGSLSTEAFF. The CDR3 DNA follows: TGCGCCAGCAGAGCAGGGTCTTTGAGCACTGAAGCTTTCTTT.